The source of this T cell receptor (beta chain) is a study of PD-1 blockade in mismatch repair-deficient tumors. The trim removed 5 bases at V and 4 bases at J, leaving 5 bases unmatched. Per germline, CDR1 LNHDA and CDR2 SQIVND (reference sequence). The CDR3 runs 13 residues. Mismatch repair deficiency was confirmed in all patients, by PCR or immunohistochemistry. Three pembrolizumab responders had their TCRs sequenced. General study points: Tumor-resident clones, often absent from pretreatment blood, expanded after pembrolizumab and then contracted.

In its sample, this clone was seen a few times. Its antigen is not known. Data came from immunoSEQ multiplex PCR; TCRdb stores just in-frame clones and leaves some out. The sample yields tens of thousands of clones, around four fifths seen once. This clonotype was obtained from an adult with mismatch repair-deficient cancer. Sequences were derived from peripheral blood, sampled 2 weeks after starting pembrolizumab. The chain recombines TRBV19 with TRBJ2-7; 7 nucleotides match TRBD2. Here the CDR3 DNA reads TGTGCCAGTAGTTTTAGCGGGCCTTACGAGCAGTACTTC. It encodes CASSFSGPYEQYF.